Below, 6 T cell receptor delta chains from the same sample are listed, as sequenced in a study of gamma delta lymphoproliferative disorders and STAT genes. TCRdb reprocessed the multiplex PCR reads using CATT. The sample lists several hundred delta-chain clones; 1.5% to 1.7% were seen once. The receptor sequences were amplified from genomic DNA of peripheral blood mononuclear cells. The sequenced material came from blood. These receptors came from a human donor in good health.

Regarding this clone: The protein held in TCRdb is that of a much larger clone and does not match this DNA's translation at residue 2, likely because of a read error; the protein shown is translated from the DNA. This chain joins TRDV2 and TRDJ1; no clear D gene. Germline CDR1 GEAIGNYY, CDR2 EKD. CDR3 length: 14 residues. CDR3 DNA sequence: TGTTCCTGTGACCCTTTGAGGGACACCGATAAACTCATCTTT. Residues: CSCDPLRDTDKLIF.

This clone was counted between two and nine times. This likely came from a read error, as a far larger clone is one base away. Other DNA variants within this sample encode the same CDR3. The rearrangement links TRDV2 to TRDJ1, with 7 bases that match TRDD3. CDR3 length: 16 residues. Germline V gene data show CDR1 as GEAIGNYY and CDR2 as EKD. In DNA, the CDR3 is TGTGCCTGTGACACTCTGGGGGGGACGTACACCGACAAACTCATCTTT. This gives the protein CACDTLGGTYTDKLIF.

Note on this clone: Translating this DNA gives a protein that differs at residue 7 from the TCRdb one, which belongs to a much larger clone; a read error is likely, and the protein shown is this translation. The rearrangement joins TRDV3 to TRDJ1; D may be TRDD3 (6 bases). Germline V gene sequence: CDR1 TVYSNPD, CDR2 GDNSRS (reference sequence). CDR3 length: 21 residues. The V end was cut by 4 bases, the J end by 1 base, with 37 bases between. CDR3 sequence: CASQGASLRLGSYSTTDKLIF. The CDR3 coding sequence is TGTGCCTCCCAGGGGGCCTCCCTACGGCTGGGGTCCTATTCAACCACCGATAAACTCATCTTT.

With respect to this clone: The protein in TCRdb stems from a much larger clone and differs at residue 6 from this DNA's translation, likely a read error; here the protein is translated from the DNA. The CDR3 nucleotides read TGTGCTCTTGGGGAAGAGGGCTGGGGACAGTACACCGATAAACTCATCTTT. It codes for CALGEEGWGQYTDKLIF. The chain uses TRDV1 and TRDJ1, with D possibly being TRDD3 (6 bases). V dropped 2 bases and J dropped 0 bases, with 16 bases sitting between them. Germline assignment: CDR1 TSWWSYY and CDR2 QGS. This CDR3 is 17 amino acids long.

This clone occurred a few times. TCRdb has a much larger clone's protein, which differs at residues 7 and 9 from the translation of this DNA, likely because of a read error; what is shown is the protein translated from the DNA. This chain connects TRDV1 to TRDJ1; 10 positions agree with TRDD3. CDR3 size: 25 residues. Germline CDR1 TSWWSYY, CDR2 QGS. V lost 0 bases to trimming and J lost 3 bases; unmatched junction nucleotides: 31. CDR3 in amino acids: CALGELMFLLSLLGDPGRDPDKLIF. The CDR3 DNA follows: TGTGCTCTTGGGGAACTCATGTTCCTCCTCAGCCTACTGGGGGATCCGGGTCGGGATCCCGATAAACTCATCTTT.

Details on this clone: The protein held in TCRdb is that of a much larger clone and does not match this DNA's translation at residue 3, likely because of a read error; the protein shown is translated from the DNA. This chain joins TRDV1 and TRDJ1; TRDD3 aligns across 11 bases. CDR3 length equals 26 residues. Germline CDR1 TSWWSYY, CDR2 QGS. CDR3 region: CAPGELALPDYRPLHLLGDKRDKLIF. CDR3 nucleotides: TGTGCTCCTGGGGAACTAGCTCTTCCTGACTACCGACCCTTACACCTACTGGGGGATAAAAGGGATAAACTCATCTTT.